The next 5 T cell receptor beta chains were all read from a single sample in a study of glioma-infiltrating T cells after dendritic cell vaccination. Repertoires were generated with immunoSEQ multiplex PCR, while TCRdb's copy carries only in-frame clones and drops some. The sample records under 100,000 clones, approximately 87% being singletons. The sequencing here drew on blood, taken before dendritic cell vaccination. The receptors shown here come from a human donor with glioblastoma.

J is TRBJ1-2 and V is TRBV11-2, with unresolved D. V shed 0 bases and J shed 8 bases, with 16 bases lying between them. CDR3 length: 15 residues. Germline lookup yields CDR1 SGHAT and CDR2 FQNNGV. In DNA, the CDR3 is TGTGCCAGCAGCTTAGACGGCCGTGTTCCTAGGGGCTACACCTTC. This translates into CASSLDGRVPRGYTF.

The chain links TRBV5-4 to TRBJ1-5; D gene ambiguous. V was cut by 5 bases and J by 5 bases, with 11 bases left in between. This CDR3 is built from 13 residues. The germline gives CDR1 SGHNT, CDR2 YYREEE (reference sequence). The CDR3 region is CASSRGLDQPQHF. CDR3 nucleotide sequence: TGTGCCAGCAGTCGTGGCCTCGATCAGCCCCAGCATTTT.

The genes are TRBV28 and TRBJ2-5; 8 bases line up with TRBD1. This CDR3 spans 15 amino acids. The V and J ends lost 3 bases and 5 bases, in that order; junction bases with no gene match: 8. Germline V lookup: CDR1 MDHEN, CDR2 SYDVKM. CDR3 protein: CASSFGTGLAETQYF. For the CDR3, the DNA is TGTGCCAGCAGTTTCGGGACAGGTCTGGCGGAGACCCAGTACTTC. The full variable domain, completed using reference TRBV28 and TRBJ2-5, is DVKVTQSSRYLVKRTGEKVFLECVQDMDHENMFWYRQDPGLGLRLIYFSYDVKMKEKGDIPEGYSVSREKKERFSLILESASTNQTSMYLCASSFGTGLAETQYFGPGTRLLVL.

The CDR3 spells CASSIVEWAGWQPQHF. CDR3 sequence (DNA): TGTGCCAGTAGTATAGTTGAGTGGGCAGGCTGGCAGCCCCAGCATTTT. This chain links TRBV19 with TRBJ1-5; D unclear. V shed 1 base and J shed 7 bases, with 17 bases lying between them. CDR1 and CDR2 from the germline V gene are LNHDA and SQIVND (reference sequence). The CDR3 has 16 amino acids. Using reference TRBV19 and TRBJ1-5 for the parts outside the CDR3, the full variable domain is DGGITQSPKYLFRKEGQNVTLSCEQNLNHDAMYWYRQDPGQGLRLIYYSQIVNDFQKGDIAEGYSVSREKKESFPLTVTSAQKNPTAFYLCASSIVEWAGWQPQHFGDGTRLSIL.

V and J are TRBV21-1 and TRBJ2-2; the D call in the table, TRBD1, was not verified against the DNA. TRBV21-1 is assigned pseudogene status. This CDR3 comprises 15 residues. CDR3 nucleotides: TGTGCCAGCAGGTCGGTTAGGGGCAGGACCGGGGAGCTGTTTTTT. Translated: CASRSVRGRTGELFF.